One and the same sample provided the 22 T cell receptor beta chains below, sequenced in a study of response to subunit inactivated influenza vaccine. TCRdb recomputed calls from the RT-PCR reads with MiXCR, one row per CDR3 protein. Of about 540,000 distinct CDR3 sequences listed, roughly 15% were seen once; the top ten hold roughly 10%. The material was PBMCs from blood, obtained about 12 days after vaccination. The receptors come from a man aged 45-65 years who received an inactivated influenza vaccine.

The V gene is TRBV12-3 or TRBV12-4, the J gene TRBJ2-3, with 14 bases that match TRBD2. The CDR3 extends over 17 amino acids. The trim removed 3 bases at V and 6 bases at J, leaving 8 bases unmatched. The CDR3 bases are TGTGCCAGCAGTTTGAGGGGGACTAGCGGGGGTTTGGATACGCAGTATTTT. Amino acids: CASSLRGTSGGLDTQYF.

This clonotype was detected only a few times. The chain combines TRBV10-2 with TRBJ2-7; no definite D call. Trimming pared 6 bases from V and 5 bases from J, leaving 17 bases between. The CDR3 runs to 14 residues. Germline loops: CDR1 WSHSY, CDR2 SAAADI. CDR3 DNA: TGCGCCAGCAGGGGGATGGGGATGATCGACGAGCAGTACTTC. Protein sequence: CASRGMGMIDEQYF.

This clonotype was seen only a few times. The genes are TRBV20-1 and TRBJ2-7; 10 bases match TRBD1. The V segment lost 0 bases and the J segment 5 bases; nucleotides outside the gene matches: 4. The CDR3 runs to 14 residues. Germline V lookup: CDR1 DFQATT, CDR2 SNEGSKA (reference sequence). In nucleotides, the CDR3 is TGCAGTGCTAGAGATAGACAGGGGGCTAACGAGCAGTACTTC. Its protein is CSARDRQGANEQYF.

This clonotype was seen more than once but under ten times. The chain couples TRBV11-2 to TRBJ2-1, with a possible D match to TRBD1 (5 bases). The length of the CDR3 is 18 residues. V gave up 0 bases and J gave up 3 bases, with 18 bases separating them. CDR1 SGHAT and CDR2 FQNNGV come from the germline V gene. Here the CDR3 DNA reads TGTGCCAGCAGCTTAGATCATGGGGCCCTATCCTTCTACAATGAGCAGTTCTTC. It is translated as CASSLDHGALSFYNEQFF.

This clonotype was seen a handful of times. The chain carries TRBV9 and TRBJ2-5; 10 bases agree with TRBD2. The CDR3 covers 15 residues. Germline V lookup: CDR1 SGDLS, CDR2 YYNGEE. Germline trimming cut 4 bases from V and 4 bases from J; bases unmatched to any gene: 7. CDR3 residues: CASSPLAGVRETQYF. The CDR3 coding sequence is TGTGCCAGCAGCCCCCTAGCGGGAGTTCGAGAGACCCAGTACTTC.

The V gene is TRBV3-1, the J gene TRBJ2-7; 8 bases are shared with TRBD1. Germline CDR1 reads LGHDT; CDR2 reads YNNKEL (reference sequence). The trim removed 4 bases at V and 3 bases at J, leaving 11 bases unmatched. This CDR3 is built from 16 residues. The CDR3 loop is CASSPPTGGLFYEQYF. The CDR3 nucleotides are TGTGCCAGCAGCCCGCCTACAGGGGGACTTTTCTACGAGCAGTACTTC.

This chain connects TRBV6-7 to TRBJ2-7; D might be TRBD1 (6 bases). TRBV6-7 is noted as an ORF with a role that remains uncertain. The CDR3 is made up of 12 amino acids. Trimming cost V 10 bases and J 0 bases, with 10 bases left between them. The CDR3 reads CANPDSSYEQYF. Here the CDR3 DNA reads TGTGCCAATCCGGACAGCTCCTACGAGCAGTACTTC.

The chain recombines TRBV10-3 with TRBJ2-4; 8 bases are a match to TRBD2. V lost 6 bases to trimming and J lost 11 bases; unmatched junction nucleotides: 12. This CDR3 comprises 14 residues. Germline V CDR1 and CDR2: ENHRY, SYGVKD. This CDR3 reads CAISRQREPTFQYF. The CDR3 DNA follows: TGTGCCATCAGCCGACAGCGGGAGCCAACATTTCAGTACTTC.

Only a few counts were recorded for this clonotype. The rearrangement joins TRBV30 to TRBJ2-1, with D tentatively TRBD1 or TRBD2 (5 bases each). CDR1 is GTSNPN and CDR2 is SVGIG in the germline V gene (reference sequence). This CDR3 has 15 amino acids. V shed 3 bases and J shed 0 bases, with 12 bases lying between them. This chain's CDR3 is CAWSGLGVSYNEQFF. In DNA, the CDR3 is TGTGCCTGGAGCGGCCTGGGGGTCTCCTACAATGAGCAGTTCTTC.

This clonotype was recorded a few times. The chain has TRBV29-1 and TRBJ2-3; 10 bases are a match to TRBD2. The germline CDR1 and CDR2 sequences are SQVTM and ANQGSEA. The CDR3 is 15 amino acids. The junction had 6 bases not matched to a gene; V was cut back by 0 bases and J by 6 bases. The CDR3 DNA reads TGCAGCGTTGAAGAGACAGCGGGAGGGCGGGATACGCAGTATTTT. This gives the protein CSVEETAGGRDTQYF.

The sample holds a few counts of this clonotype. This chain joins TRBV5-1 and TRBJ2-1, with TRBD1 matching over 8 bases. Germline lookup yields CDR1 SGHRS and CDR2 YFSETQ. The CDR3 covers 18 residues. The V gene end was trimmed by 5 bases and the J gene end by 5 bases; junction bases not matched to a gene: 18. This CDR3 reads CASRAGQGKGQRDNEQFF. The CDR3 nucleotides read TGCGCCAGCAGAGCAGGACAGGGCAAAGGACAAAGGGACAATGAGCAGTTCTTC.

The chain has TRBV7-3 and TRBJ2-3; unclear D gene. This CDR3 contains 15 residues. Trimming took off 0 bases at V and 6 bases at J, with 13 bases between the two ends. The germline V gene has CDR1 SGHTA and CDR2 FQGTGA. Here the CDR3 reads CASSLTPGGDDTQYF. The CDR3 nucleotides are TGTGCCAGCAGCTTAACCCCCGGTGGTGACGATACGCAGTATTTT.

This clonotype was counted many times. CDR3 amino acids: CSARDSERVIYEQYF. CDR3 DNA: TGCAGTGCTAGAGATTCGGAGCGGGTGATCTACGAGCAGTACTTC. The gene calls are TRBV20-1 and TRBJ2-7, with D tentatively TRBD2 (6 bases). Looked up from germline, CDR1 is DFQATT and CDR2 is SNEGSKA (reference sequence). The germline V and J ends were trimmed by 0 bases and 3 bases, with 15 bases remaining between them. This CDR3 is built from 15 residues.

This clonotype was observed a few times. This chain uses TRBV12-3 or TRBV12-4 with TRBJ1-5; weak D call: TRBD1 (5 bases). V lost 3 bases to trimming and J lost 6 bases, with 9 bases between them. CDR3 length: 13 residues. CDR3 DNA sequence: TGTGCCAGCAGTTTCAGGGTCGGTCAGCCCCAGCATTTT. Its protein product is CASSFRVGQPQHF.

This clonotype was seen repeatedly, ten times or more. The chain joins TRBV5-1 to TRBJ2-7; a possible D gene is TRBD2 (5 bases). This CDR3 region has 14 residues. From germline, CDR1 is SGHRS and CDR2 YFSETQ. V was trimmed by 0 bases and J by 2 bases, leaving 9 bases between them. DNA for the CDR3: TGCGCCAGCAGCTTGGCCTTGGGAGCCTACGAGCAGTACTTC. This encodes CASSLALGAYEQYF.

This CDR3 reads CASSASGTRLETQYF. In DNA form, the CDR3 reads TGTGCCAGCAGTGCGTCCGGGACACGGTTGGAGACCCAGTACTTC. The rearrangement links TRBV28 to TRBJ2-5, with D maybe TRBD1 (6 bases). In germline, CDR1 is MDHEN, CDR2 SYDVKM. V lost 5 bases and J lost 5, with 18 bases in between. The CDR3 totals 15 residues. The whole variable domain, remainder taken from reference TRBV28 and TRBJ2-5, is DVKVTQSSRYLVKRTGEKVFLECVQDMDHENMFWYRQDPGLGLRLIYFSYDVKMKEKGDIPEGYSVSREKKERFSLILESASTNQTSMYLCASSASGTRLETQYFGPGTRLLVL.

The chain combines TRBV2 with TRBJ1-5; possible D gene TRBD1, 6 bases. The CDR3 has 17 amino acids. Germline V gives CDR1 SNHLY, CDR2 FYNNEI. V lost 2 bases and J lost 5, with 19 bases in between. CDR3 bases: TGTGCCAGCAGTGAATTTCGCGGGGGCCGTGGGGATCAGCCCCAGCATTTT. As protein: CASSEFRGGRGDQPQHF.

This clonotype came up a few times. The CDR3: CASSQDTGSYGYTF. The CDR3 DNA reads as TGTGCCAGCAGCCAAGATACAGGGAGCTATGGCTACACCTTC. The genes are TRBV4-2 and TRBJ1-2; TRBD1 might be the D (6 bases). Trimming removed 0 bases at V and 4 bases at J, with 9 bases between. The CDR3 extends over 14 amino acids. Germline V gene data show CDR1 as LGHNA and CDR2 as YNFKEQ.

The CDR3 nucleotides are TGCGCCAGCAGCTTGGAGCCGCCGACATCCTACGAGCAGTACTTC. Its protein product is CASSLEPPTSYEQYF. The chain combines TRBV5-1 with TRBJ2-7; D is unresolved. Germline V gives CDR1 SGHRS, CDR2 YFSETQ. V was shortened by 0 bases and J by 1 base, with 11 bases between the two germline ends. CDR3 size: 15 residues.

A remark on this clonotype: One end of the junction is discordant with germline, which a read error may explain. The rearrangement joins TRBV25-1 to TRBJ1-1; no definite D call. Germline assignment: CDR1 MGHDK and CDR2 SYGVNS. This CDR3 has 15 residues. CDR3 sequence: CASSLPRWLYTEAFF. The DNA for the CDR3 is TGTGCCAGCAGTTTACCTCGTTGGTTATACACCGAAGCTTTCTTT.

The chain is built from TRBV5-6 and TRBJ2-3; 7 nucleotides match TRBD1. Germline V CDR1 and CDR2: SGHDT, YYEEEE. The CDR3 contains 16 residues. V gave up 3 bases and J gave up 4 bases; unmatched junction bases: 11. The CDR3 nucleotides read TGTGCCAGCAGCTGGAATACACAGGGGTCGGCAGATACGCAGTATTTT. Residues: CASSWNTQGSADTQYF.

The chain uses TRBV5-1 and TRBJ2-1, with 9 positions matching TRBD2. Germline CDR1 and CDR2: SGHRS and YFSETQ. The V and J ends lost 5 bases and 5 bases, in that order; junction bases with no gene match: 8. CDR3 length: 15 amino acids. Here the CDR3 DNA reads TGCGCCAGCAGTCAGATAGCGGGGGCCAACAATGAGCAGTTCTTC. Protein product: CASSQIAGANNEQFF.